The rows below give T cell receptor beta chains drawn from one sample of a study of blood T cell repertoires in COVID-19. The data were produced by immunoSEQ multiplex PCR, yet TCRdb's version contains in-frame clones alone and is incomplete. This repertoire shows around 300,000 clones, 80% to 90% found once; its top ten account for 3% to 4.5%. The sequencing sample was made of peripheral blood. The receptors were sampled from a woman between 40 and 50 years old with acute or convalescent COVID-19. Both conserved end residues are part of each CDR3. The order of the fields is J gene, clone size, D gene, V gene, CDR3 protein, CDR3 DNA. D genes are given only for firm matches. The listing skips clone size in some rows; elsewhere it reads once, few, many or a size class.

J: TRBJ2-5
size: NA
D: TRBD1
V: TRBV27
CDR3: CARPPGQIVQETQYF
DNA: TGTGCCAGACCTCCGGGACAGATAGTCCAAGAGACCCAGTACTTC

J: TRBJ2-2
size: NA
D: TRBD2
V: TRBV6-5
CDR3: CASSYSGRGGPGELFF
DNA: TGTGCCAGCAGTTACTCGGGGCGGGGGGGCCCCGGGGAGCTGTTTTTT

J: TRBJ2-2
size: once
D: TRBD1
V: TRBV3-1/TRBV3-2
CDR3: CASSQDEGQGANTGELFF
DNA: TGTGCCAGCAGCCAAGATGAGGGACAGGGGGCGAACACCGGGGAGCTGTTTTTT

J: TRBJ2-1
size: NA
D: TRBD2
V: TRBV5-4
CDR3: CASSLGAGGSGNEQFF
DNA: TGTGCCAGCAGCTTGGGGGCGGGGGGATCAGGCAATGAGCAGTTCTTC

J: TRBJ1-5
size: NA
D: NA
V: TRBV6-1
CDR3: CASSESPTQHF
DNA: TGTGCCAGCAGTGAATCCCCCACCCAGCATTTT

J: TRBJ1-6
size: NA
D: NA
V: TRBV3-1/TRBV3-2
CDR3: CASSQIGIRGYNSPLHF
DNA: TGTGCCAGCAGCCAAATCGGTATTCGGGGGTATAATTCACCCCTCCACTTT

J: TRBJ1-3
size: few
D: TRBD1
V: TRBV7-6
CDR3: CASSEGTGSSGNTIYF
DNA: TGTGCCAGCAGCGAGGGGACAGGGAGCTCTGGAAACACCATATATTTT

J: TRBJ2-4
size: NA
D: NA
V: TRBV7-9
CDR3: CASSLLGLAKNIQYF
DNA: TGTGCCAGCAGCCTACTGGGACTAGCCAAAAACATTCAGTACTTC

J: TRBJ1-5
size: once
D: NA
V: TRBV21-1
CDR3: CASNLNQQGNQPQHF
DNA: TGTGCCAGCAACCTAAATCAACAGGGAAATCAGCCCCAGCATTTT

J: TRBJ1-1
size: NA
D: NA
V: TRBV27
CDR3: CASSLSPTGNTEAFF
DNA: TGTGCCAGCAGCTTGTCCCCGACAGGGAACACTGAAGCTTTCTTT

J: TRBJ2-6
size: NA
D: NA
V: TRBV18
CDR3: CASSPLAGESSGANVLTF
DNA: TGTGCCAGCTCACCACTTGCCGGAGAATCCTCTGGGGCCAACGTCCTGACTTTC

J: TRBJ1-1
size: NA
D: NA
V: TRBV3-1/TRBV3-2
CDR3: CASSNSGNTEAFF
DNA: TGTGCCAGCAGCAACTCAGGGAACACTGAAGCTTTCTTT

J: TRBJ1-5
size: NA
D: NA
V: TRBV5-8
CDR3: CASSPRLFNQPQHF
DNA: TGTGCCAGCAGCCCGCGCCTGTTTAATCAGCCCCAGCATTTT

J: TRBJ1-2
size: NA
D: NA
V: TRBV2
CDR3: CASSAERGGGYTF
DNA: TGTGCCAGCAGTGCCGAGAGGGGAGGTGGCTACACCTTC

J: TRBJ2-5
size: once
D: TRBD1
V: TRBV10-2
CDR3: CASSYGTGNEETQYF
DNA: TGCGCCAGCAGCTATGGGACAGGGAATGAAGAGACCCAGTACTTC

J: TRBJ2-2
size: NA
D: TRBD1
V: TRBV2
CDR3: CASSEDRGGGELFF
DNA: TGTGCCAGCAGTGAGGACAGGGGGGGCGGGGAGCTGTTTTTT

J: TRBJ1-6
size: NA
D: NA
V: TRBV27
CDR3: CASSQRTDYPLSPLHF
DNA: TGTGCCAGCAGTCAAAGGACAGATTACCCCCTCTCACCCCTCCACTTT

J: TRBJ1-5
size: NA
D: NA
V: TRBV2
CDR3: CASRHRDGSNQPQHF
DNA: TGTGCCAGCAGGCACAGGGATGGGAGCAATCAGCCCCAGCATTTT